This TCR beta chain comes out of a study of regulatory T cells in long-lasting Graves disease (dated by TCRdb to the early 2020s). Some background on the complete study: Persistent Graves' disease was defined as antithyroid drug treatment for over 5 years with persistently positive TSH receptor autoantibodies. Patients with persistent Graves' disease were compared with patients with newly diagnosed Graves' disease using TCR sequencing and RNA sequencing of peripheral blood. The study took place in China and was registered as a clinical trial. A total of roughly 33 samples underwent TCR sequencing: around 13 from persistent and approximately 20 from newly diagnosed Graves' disease patients. Antithyroid drugs had been taken for roughly 10 years on average by persistent Graves' disease patients in the clinical cohort.

The protocol used for the library was multiplex PCR. Sequencing was performed on an Illumina HiSeq 4000. TCR beta libraries were built with iRepertoire HTBI primers and Arm-PCR amplification of CDR3 regions. Before sequencing, the PCR products went through gel purification. The paper's data handling went like this. Gene usage analysis of CDR3 amino acid clonotypes relied on the 60 to 65 TRBV and fewer than 15 TRBJ segments identified across samples. Filtered high-quality paired reads were merged into contigs using COPE and FqMerger. BLAST was used to align contigs to IMGT TRBV, TRBD and TRBJ reference genes, with CDR3 defined following IMGT. Highly expanded clones were defined as clonotypes with a frequency above 0.1%. Shannon entropy was used to measure repertoire diversity, and the Gini coefficient was used to measure V-J evenness. A clonotype was considered public if more than one individual shared it. The public reads were reprocessed in TCRdb via fastp at Q25 and MiXCR, keeping in-frame beta chains. Identical CDR3 protein sequences are pooled into one entry, listed with their most common genes and DNA. Here the V and J calls rest on TCRdb's processing, not on the authors' analysis. The sample includes a few hundred thousand distinct CDR3 sequences, with 20% to 25% observed a single time. Roughly 26% of the sample rests with the top ten.

The sample's time point, from its label and the paper: persistent/refractory GD, antithyroid drugs over 5 years with positive TRAb. RNA was extracted from PBMCs in TRIzol for both TCR sequencing and RNA sequencing. Graves' disease was diagnosed according to American Thyroid Association guidelines. Patients were recruited from an endocrinology department in Xi'an, China. From each patient, approximately 9 milliliters of peripheral blood was collected into an EDTA anticoagulant tube. Ficoll Paque Plus density gradient separation was used to isolate PBMCs, and no further T cell sorting was performed. An Agilent 2100 Bioanalyzer and agarose gel were used to check RNA quality, and a NanoDrop 2000 was used to measure RNA concentration. The CDR3 holds 14 amino acids from the cysteine to the phenylalanine. CDR3 DNA is the only sequence kept; it has 42 bases, read in frame from the first base. V drops 2 bases and J drops 1 base, leaving 6 bases in between.

Here is what the overall study found, with its caveats: Preferential use of TRBV28, TRBJ1-2 and TRBJ2-5 was observed in persistent disease, whereas TRBV20-1 and TRBJ2-1 were favored in newly diagnosed disease. Sequencing and analysis were restricted to the TCR beta chain. The authors noted that the small sample size was a limitation that may lower accuracy. Persistent patients shared more public clonotypes among themselves (around 2,700) than newly diagnosed patients did (about 1,000). Because the primary lesion, thyroid tissue, could not be accessed, the study looked at peripheral blood alone. Compared with newly diagnosed patients, persistent Graves' disease patients had lower TCR Shannon entropy and fewer highly expanded clones, which suggests clonal expansion.

This clonotype was seen at least ten times. Its antigen is not yet known. Within one base of it there is no much larger clone, and no base qualities were kept. The V and J genes are TRBV12-3 or TRBV12-4 and TRBJ2-4; TRBD2 is perhaps the D gene, given 5 matching bases. The specimen comprised peripheral blood mononuclear cells (PBMCs), sampled when the disease was refractory, from a patient treated with antithyroid drugs. This TCR derives from a female donor with Graves disease. The CDR3 here reads CASSLRGAKNIQYF. The DNA is as follows: TGTGCCAGCAGTTTAAGAGGGGCCAAAAACATTCAGTACTTC.